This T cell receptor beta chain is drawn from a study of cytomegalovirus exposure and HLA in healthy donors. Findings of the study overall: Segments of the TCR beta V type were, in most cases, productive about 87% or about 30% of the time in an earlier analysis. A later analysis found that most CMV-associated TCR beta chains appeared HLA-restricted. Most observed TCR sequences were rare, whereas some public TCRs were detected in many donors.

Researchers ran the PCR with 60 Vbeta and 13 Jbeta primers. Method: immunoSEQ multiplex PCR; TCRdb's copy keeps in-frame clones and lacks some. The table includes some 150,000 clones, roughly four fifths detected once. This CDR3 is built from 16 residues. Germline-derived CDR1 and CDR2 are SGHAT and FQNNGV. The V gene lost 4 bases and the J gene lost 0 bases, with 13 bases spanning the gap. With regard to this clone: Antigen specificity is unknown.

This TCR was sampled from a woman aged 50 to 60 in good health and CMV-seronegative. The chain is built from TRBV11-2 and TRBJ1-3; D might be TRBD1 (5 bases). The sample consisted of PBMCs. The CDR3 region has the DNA TGTGCCAGCAGCTCGCAGGGAGGTTACTCTGGAAACACCATATATTTT. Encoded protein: CASSSQGGYSGNTIYF.